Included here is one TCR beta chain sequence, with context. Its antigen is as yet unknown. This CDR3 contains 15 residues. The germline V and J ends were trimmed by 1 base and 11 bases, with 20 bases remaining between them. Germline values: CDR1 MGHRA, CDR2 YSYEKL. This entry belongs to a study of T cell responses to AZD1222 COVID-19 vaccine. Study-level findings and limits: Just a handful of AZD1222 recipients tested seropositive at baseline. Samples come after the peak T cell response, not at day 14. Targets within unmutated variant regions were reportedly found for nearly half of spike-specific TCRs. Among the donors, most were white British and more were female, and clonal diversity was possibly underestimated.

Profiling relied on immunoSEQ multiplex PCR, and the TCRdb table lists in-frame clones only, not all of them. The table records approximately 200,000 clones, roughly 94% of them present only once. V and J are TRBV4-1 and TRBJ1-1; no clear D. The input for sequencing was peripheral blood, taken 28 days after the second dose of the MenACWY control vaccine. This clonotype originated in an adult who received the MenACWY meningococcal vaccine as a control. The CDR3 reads CASSQASDPTLLAFF. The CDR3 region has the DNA TGCGCCAGCAGCCAAGCCTCGGACCCAACCTTGTTGGCTTTCTTT.